These T cell receptor beta chains were read from a single sample in a study of shared clonotypes between healthy human individuals. Clones were read by immunoSEQ multiplex PCR, and TCRdb kept only the in-frame ones, dropping some. Of over a million clones listed, around 82% are singletons. Input material: memory CD4+ T cells from PBMCs. These receptors all stem from a man aged 18 to 29 in good health. Some clones in this sample may be carry-over from other donors' samples. The CDR3 runs from the conserved cysteine through the conserved F or W. D genes are given only for firm matches. Only part of the rows carry a size: once, few, many, or a class if the clone is expanded.

v_gene,d_gene,abundance,j_gene,CDR3nt,CDR3aa
TRBV30,-,-,TRBJ1-1,TGTGCCTGGAGGACCAAAGGGATGAACACTGAAGCTTTCTTT,CAWRTKGMNTEAFF
TRBV30,TRBD1,few,TRBJ1-4,TGTGCCTGGCAGGGGGCCGCCGTAGAAAAACTGTTTTTT,CAWQGAAVEKLFF
TRBV7-3,-,-,TRBJ2-7,TGTGCCAGCAGACAGGAAGAACCCTACGAGCAGTACTTC,CASRQEEPYEQYF
TRBV7-2,-,-,TRBJ1-1,TGTGCCAGCAGCTATAAGAAAGGCTTTGAAGCTTTCTTT,CASSYKKGFEAFF
TRBV4-2,-,few,TRBJ2-1,TGTGCCAGCAGCCAAGATGAGCGGAAGAGCTCCTACAATGAGCAGTTCTTC,CASSQDERKSSYNEQFF
TRBV10-3,-,-,TRBJ1-3,TGTGCCATCTCTCTCTTGGGGGAGCTCTCTGGAAACACCATATATTTT,CAISLLGELSGNTIYF
TRBV9,-,-,TRBJ2-5,TGTGCCAGCAATACCGGGTCCCAAGAGACCCAGTACTTC,CASNTGSQETQYF
TRBV7-2,-,few,TRBJ2-7,TGTGCCAGCAGCCCCAGGGTTAGCTCCTACGAGCAGTACTTC,CASSPRVSSYEQYF
TRBV28,TRBD1,-,TRBJ1-2,TGTGCCAGCAGTTATCCGGGACAGGGTAGGGGCTACACCTTC,CASSYPGQGRGYTF
TRBV30,-,many,TRBJ1-2,TGTGCCTGGATGGGCAATGGCTACACCTTC,CAWMGNGYTF
TRBV5-4,-,-,TRBJ2-1,TGTGCCGTCCATTTGAATGAGCAGTTCTTC,CAVHLNEQFF
TRBV27,TRBD1,-,TRBJ2-7,TGTGCCAGCAGTTTAAATGGCAGGGGGCGATACGAGCAGTACTTC,CASSLNGRGRYEQYF
TRBV15,-,-,TRBJ2-7,TGTGCCACCAGCAGAGAGGAGGCCTACGAGCAGTACTTC,CATSREEAYEQYF